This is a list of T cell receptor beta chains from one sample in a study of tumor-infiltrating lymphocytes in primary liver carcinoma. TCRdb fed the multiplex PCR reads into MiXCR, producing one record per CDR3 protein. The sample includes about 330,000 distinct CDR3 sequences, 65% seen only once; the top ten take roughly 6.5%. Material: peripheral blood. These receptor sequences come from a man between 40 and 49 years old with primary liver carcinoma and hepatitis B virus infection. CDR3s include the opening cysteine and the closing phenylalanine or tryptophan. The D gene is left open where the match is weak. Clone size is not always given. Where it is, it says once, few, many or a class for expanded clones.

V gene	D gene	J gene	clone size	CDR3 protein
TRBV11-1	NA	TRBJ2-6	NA	CAGSLVVSSWANVLTF
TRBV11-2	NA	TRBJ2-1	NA	CASSLDCNEQLF
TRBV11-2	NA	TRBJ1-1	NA	CASNLAAGKNTEAFF
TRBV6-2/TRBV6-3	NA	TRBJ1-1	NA	CAGRNRGMNTEVFF
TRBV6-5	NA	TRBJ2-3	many	CASRTVTDTQYF
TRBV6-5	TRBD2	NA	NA	CTSSYASGETYNEQFF
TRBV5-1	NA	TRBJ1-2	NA	CASSGQGGYGYNF
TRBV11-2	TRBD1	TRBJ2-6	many	CASSMGGDRGISLSGANVLTF
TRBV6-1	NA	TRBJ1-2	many	CASSEQDSSYGYTF
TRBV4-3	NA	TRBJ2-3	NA	CASSQAPTSGDTQYF
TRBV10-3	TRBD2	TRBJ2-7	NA	CVINGLAGSYEQYF
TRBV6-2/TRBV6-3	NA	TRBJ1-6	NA	CASSWGSSYNSPLHF
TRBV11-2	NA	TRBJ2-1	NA	CTSSFLGEHFF
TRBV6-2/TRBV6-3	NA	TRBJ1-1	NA	CASTLPKANTEASF
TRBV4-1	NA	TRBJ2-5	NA	CAGSRDSPTQYF
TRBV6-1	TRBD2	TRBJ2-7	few	CASSEDLAGSISYEQYF
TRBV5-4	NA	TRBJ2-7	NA	CASSLVDSYEQHF
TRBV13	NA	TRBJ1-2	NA	CASSLGTINYGYAF
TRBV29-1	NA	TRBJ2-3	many	CSGRGTYTDTQYF
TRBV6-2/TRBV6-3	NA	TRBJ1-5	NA	CASSYSRLFSAMQPQHF
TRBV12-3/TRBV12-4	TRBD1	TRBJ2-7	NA	CASSPRDRLPKRYF
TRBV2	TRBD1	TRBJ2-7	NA	CATATGGGYEQYF
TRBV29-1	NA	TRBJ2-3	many	CSVPQQGSQYF
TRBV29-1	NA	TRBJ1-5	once	CSVGGGGGNQPQHF
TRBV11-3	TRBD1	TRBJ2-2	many	CASSLRQGDTGELFF
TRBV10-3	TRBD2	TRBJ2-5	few	CAISESLSTSGGKETQYF
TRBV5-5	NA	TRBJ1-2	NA	CASSPIVDKANYGYTF
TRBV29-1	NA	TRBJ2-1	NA	CSVVGHGANNEHFF
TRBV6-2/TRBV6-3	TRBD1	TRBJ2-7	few	CASRKDRVPGLYEQYF
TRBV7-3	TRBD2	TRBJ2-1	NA	CASSPGTSGSLDEQFF
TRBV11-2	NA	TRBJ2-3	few	CASSLAWTVGTDTQYF
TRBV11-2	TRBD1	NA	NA	CASRFQGARGNIQYF
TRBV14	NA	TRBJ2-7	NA	CASIPTGLPSYEQYF
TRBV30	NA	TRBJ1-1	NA	CAWCRGSGNEAFF
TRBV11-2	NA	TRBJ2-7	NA	CVSNSPHYEQYF
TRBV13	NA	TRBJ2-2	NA	CASSFSRPSYTGELFF
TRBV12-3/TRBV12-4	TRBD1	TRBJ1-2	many	CASSRDRGGGYTF
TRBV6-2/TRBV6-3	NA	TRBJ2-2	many	CASSYSHRINVLGELFF
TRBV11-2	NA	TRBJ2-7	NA	CARSVDPPGTYEQYF
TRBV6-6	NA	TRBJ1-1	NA	CASRRGPSEAFF
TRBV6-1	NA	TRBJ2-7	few	CATLRDSYEQYF
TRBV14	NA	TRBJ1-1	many	CASSPQTRNTEAFF
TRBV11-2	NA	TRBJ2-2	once	CASITGERNTGGLFF
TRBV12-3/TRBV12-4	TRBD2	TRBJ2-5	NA	CASRESAGGHQETQYF
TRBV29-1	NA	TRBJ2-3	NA	CSVEDRGWGTDAHYF
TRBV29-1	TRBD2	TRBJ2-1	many	CSVLGTSGRPYNEQFF
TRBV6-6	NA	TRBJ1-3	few	CASSGVGSGNTIYF
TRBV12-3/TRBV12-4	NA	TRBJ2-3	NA	CASTRVRGVDTQYF
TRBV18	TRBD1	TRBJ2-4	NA	CASSLEQGLEGIQCF
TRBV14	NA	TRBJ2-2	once	CASSLIRLPNTGKLFF
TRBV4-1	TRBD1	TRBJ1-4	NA	CASGRGQGVKEKLFF
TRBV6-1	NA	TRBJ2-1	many	CASRGTGFGEQFF
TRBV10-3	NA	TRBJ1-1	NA	CTISRDRHTEAFF
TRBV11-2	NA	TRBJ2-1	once	CASCYSHGSNEQFF
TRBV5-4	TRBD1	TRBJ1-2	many	CASSFQGASYGYTF
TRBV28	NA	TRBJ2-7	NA	CASSLRAAPIEQYF
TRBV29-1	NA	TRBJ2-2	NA	CSVSQVWAWELFF
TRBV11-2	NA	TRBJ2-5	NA	CTSSLDSGPQCF
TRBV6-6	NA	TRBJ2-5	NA	CASSYNREAETKYF